The 16 T cell receptor beta chains listed next were all sequenced from one sample in a study of blood T cell repertoires in COVID-19. Method: immunoSEQ multiplex PCR; TCRdb's copy keeps in-frame clones and lacks some. In the table there are around 260,000 clones, about 91% of which are singletons. Sample: peripheral blood. All receptors come from a person under 35 with COVID-19, enrolled during active disease.

The chain combines TRBV5-1 with TRBJ2-5, with 7 bases identical to TRBD1. The length of the CDR3 is 14 residues. CDR1 and CDR2 from the germline V gene are SGHRS and YFSETQ. The V segment lost 2 bases and the J segment 5 bases; nucleotides outside the gene matches: 6. CDR3 in DNA: TGCGCCAGCAGCTTCGACAGGGTTGGGGAGACCCAGTACTTC. Translating gives CASSFDRVGETQYF. The full variable domain, in which reference TRBV5-1 and TRBJ2-5 provide the parts outside the CDR3, is KAGVTQTPRYLIKTRGQQVTLSCSPISGHRSVSWYQQTPGQGLQFLFEYFSETQRNKGNFPGRFSGRQFSNSRSEMNVSTLELGDSALYLCASSFDRVGETQYFGPGTRLLVL.

The gene calls are TRBV24-1 and TRBJ2-3, with a tentative D call TRBD2 (6 bases). V gave up 2 bases and J gave up 9 bases, with 8 bases separating them. The CDR3 has 12 amino acids. Germline CDR1 and CDR2: KGHDR and SFDVKD. As DNA, the CDR3 is TGTGCCACCAGTGATTACAGCGGGACGCAGTATTTT. It codes for CATSDYSGTQYF.

In the case of this clone: Other DNA sequences from this sample encode an identical CDR3 as well. V usage is TRBV9 and J usage is TRBJ2-7; no definite D call. V was shortened by 0 bases and J by 1 base, with 8 bases between the two germline ends. CDR1 and CDR2 from the germline V gene are SGDLS and YYNGEE. CDR3 length: 14 amino acids. CDR3 sequence: CASSVGGSSYEQYF. The CDR3 nucleotides read TGTGCCAGCAGCGTAGGAGGTTCGTCCTACGAGCAGTACTTC.

The CDR3 bases are TGTGCCAGCAGCTCATACATTAGCGGGAGGTTCGATGACACCGGGGAGCTGTTTTTT. Translating gives CASSSYISGRFDDTGELFF. This chain connects TRBV11-2 to TRBJ2-2; 10 bases are shared with TRBD2. With V trimmed by 4 bases and J by 3 bases, 14 bases remained unmatched. CDR3 size: 19 residues. Per the germline V gene, CDR1 is SGHAT and CDR2 is FQNNGV.

This chain links TRBV6-4 with TRBJ1-6; unclear D gene. This CDR3 has 13 amino acids. Per the germline V gene, CDR1 is MRHNA and CDR2 is SNTAGT. V was trimmed by 2 bases and J by 5 bases, leaving 4 bases between them. The CDR3 region is CASSDTDNSPLHF. CDR3 nucleotides: TGTGCCAGCAGTGACACAGATAATTCACCCCTCCACTTT.

The gene calls are TRBV15 and TRBJ1-3, with D maybe TRBD1 (5 bases). CDR3 length: 14 residues. Germline lookup yields CDR1 LNHNV and CDR2 YYDKDF (reference sequence). V was clipped by 3 bases and J by 0 bases, with 6 bases between them. CDR3 in amino acids: CATSRTVSGNTIYF. In nucleotides, the CDR3 is TGTGCCACCAGCAGGACAGTCTCTGGAAACACCATATATTTT.

The chain employs TRBV4-1 and TRBJ1-1; D may be TRBD1 (6 bases). V was pared by 3 bases and J by 3 bases, with 23 bases between. The germline V gene encodes CDR1 MGHRA and CDR2 YSYEKL. This CDR3 is 18 amino acids long. Here the CDR3 DNA reads TGCGCCAGCAGCCACAAACCAAGAGCGCGGGGGCAGGACACTGAAGCTTTCTTT. Its protein product is CASSHKPRARGQDTEAFF.

The gene calls are TRBV7-9 and TRBJ2-4; D might be TRBD1 (5 bases). The length of the CDR3 is 16 residues. The V and J ends lost 1 base and 0 bases respectively, with 10 bases between them. Germline V lookup: CDR1 SEHNR, CDR2 FQNEAQ (reference sequence). The CDR3 here is CASSLGAGLAKNIQYF. As DNA, the CDR3 is TGTGCCAGCAGCTTAGGAGCAGGGCTAGCCAAAAACATTCAGTACTTC.

The chain recombines TRBV28 with TRBJ2-1, with TRBD2 matching over 11 bases. CDR3 length equals 16 residues. The germline V gene has CDR1 MDHEN and CDR2 SYDVKM. J lost 8 bases, V lost 5 bases, and 11 bases had no gene match. DNA of the CDR3: TGTGCCAGCAGTGAAAGTAGCGGGAGGGTGGTCGATGAGCAGTTCTTC. Protein sequence: CASSESSGRVVDEQFF.

This sequence joins TRBV29-1 and TRBJ2-1, with 7 bases matching TRBD2. This CDR3 spans 13 amino acids. Germline-derived CDR1 and CDR2 are SQVTM and ANQGSEA. The V gene end was trimmed by 7 bases and the J gene end by 10 bases; junction bases not matched to a gene: 13. The CDR3 loop is CSALSGTSGEQFF. In nucleotides, the CDR3 is TGCAGCGCCCTAAGCGGGACTTCGGGCGAGCAGTTCTTC.

The genes are TRBV10-3 and TRBJ2-1; 7 bases line up with TRBD1. The CDR3 spans 17 residues. The V gene end was trimmed by 0 bases and the J gene end by 5 bases; junction bases not matched to a gene: 10. Germline loops: CDR1 ENHRY, CDR2 SYGVKD. The DNA for the CDR3 is TGTGCCATCAGTGAGTCGTCCTTCGGGACAGATAACAATGAGCAGTTCTTC. Protein product: CAISESSFGTDNNEQFF.

This sequence joins TRBV24-1 and TRBJ1-5; D is perhaps TRBD1 (6 bases). Germline V gene sequence: CDR1 KGHDR, CDR2 SFDVKD. Trimming took 2 bases from V and 6 from J, leaving 16 bases between them. The CDR3 is 16 residues long. The CDR3 loop is CATSDSAGARSQPQHF. CDR3 DNA: TGTGCCACCAGTGATTCGGCAGGGGCGCGGAGTCAGCCCCAGCATTTT.

The V call is TRBV27, the J call TRBJ2-7, with 11 bases that match TRBD1. Trimming cost V 4 bases and J 3 bases; bases outside gene matches: 5. The CDR3 has 15 amino acids. The germline gives CDR1 MNHEY, CDR2 SMNVEV (reference sequence). CDR3 DNA sequence: TGTGCCAGCAGTTCACCGGGACAGGGGGGCTACGAGCAGTACTTC. It yields the protein CASSSPGQGGYEQYF.

Here the CDR3 reads CASSLGTGGADTQYF. In DNA, the CDR3 is TGTGCCAGCAGTTTAGGGACAGGGGGAGCAGATACGCAGTATTTT. The chain couples TRBV27 to TRBJ2-3, with 11 bases lining up with TRBD1. Germline V CDR1 and CDR2: MNHEY, SMNVEV (reference sequence). Trimming cost V 2 bases and J 4 bases; bases outside gene matches: 2. The CDR3 runs to 15 residues.

The chain has TRBV15 and TRBJ1-4, with a tentative D call TRBD1 (5 bases). The CDR3 extends over 14 amino acids. Germline V lookup: CDR1 LNHNV, CDR2 YYDKDF (reference sequence). V lost 0 bases, J lost 12 bases, and 14 bases lay in between. CDR3 nucleotide sequence: TGTGCCACCAGCAGAGATTGGGGCAGCCCGGAACTGTTTTTT. This encodes CATSRDWGSPELFF.

This chain joins TRBV15 and TRBJ2-2; D is uncertain. CDR3 length: 13 residues. Per the germline V gene, CDR1 is LNHNV and CDR2 is YYDKDF (reference sequence). Trimming shortened V by 7 bases and J by 3 bases, and 9 bases separated the two germline ends. CDR3 in amino acids: CATTVSHTGELFF. CDR3 coding DNA: TGTGCCACCACGGTTTCCCACACCGGGGAGCTGTTTTTT.